The clone carrying this T cell receptor beta chain has a handful of counts. The library protocol tagged each TCR cDNA with a unique molecular identifier. TCRdb called the 5' RACE reads again in MiXCR, with one record for every CDR3 protein. The sample shows approximately 40,000 distinct CDR3 sequences, 12% to 15% of them seen only once. These data come from a study of spatial heterogeneity in lung cancer. About the research overall: Sequencing consistently turned up more beta-chain sequences than alpha-chain sequences. The study observed each unique TCR and UMI combination more than ten times on average in raw reads.

Germline lookup yields CDR1 SNHLY and CDR2 FYNNEI. Trimming took off 1 base at V and 5 bases at J, with 8 bases between the two ends. This CDR3 is built from 14 residues. Noted time point: sample taken at primary tumor resection. The authors sequenced whole RNA from tumor, nontumor lung or frozen PBMC without sorting. The cohort: over 70 early-stage, untreated non-small cell lung cancer patients. This chain joins TRBV2 and TRBJ2-2; the D gene is possibly TRBD1 (5 bases). Sequencing was performed on PBMCs, taken at surgery. The receptor comes from a male donor with early-stage non-small cell lung cancer. This CDR3 reads CASSEGAGTGELFF. The CDR3, as DNA: TGTGCCAGCAGTGAAGGCGCAGGGACCGGGGAGCTGTTTTTT.